This TCR beta chain stems from a study of shared clonotypes between healthy human individuals (TCRdb year 2020). Regarding the complete study: A couple of women and a few men aged 18 to 49 years were included in the cohort. Each donor's leukapheresis produced roughly between roughly 0.85 and 9.5 billion PBMCs. Per donor, three plates each were used for CD4 naive and CD4 memory, two for CD8 naive, and one for CD8 memory. Libraries were prepared and TCR repertoires were sequenced by different laboratories using diverse techniques, in order to increase sequencing depth and limit assay-specific biases. To estimate repertoire size and how much clonotypes are shared between individuals, the study performed deep sequencing of blood TCR repertoires from about five healthy adults.

Trimming removed 5 bases from V and 6 bases from J; the gene matches leave 4 bases unexplained. The CDR3 measures 14 amino acids from cysteine to phenylalanine. This entry keeps only the CDR3 DNA: 42 bases, framed from base 1. The germline V gene gives CDR1 as MGHDK and CDR2 as SYGVNS. As concerns this clone: No antigen is known for it. Base qualities are missing; no much larger clone stands one base away.

The donors were healthy, HIV-negative adults who had no recently reported acute infections or vaccinations. Only Caucasian adults living in Nashville, Tennessee, USA were represented among the donors. CD4+ T cells were enriched through magnetic negative selection, after which naive cells were positively selected on CD45RA and the remaining negative fraction served as the memory subset. Blood was collected by leukapheresis, and PBMCs were isolated by Ficoll-Histopaque density gradient centrifugation and then cryopreserved in liquid nitrogen vapor phase. Analytical flow cytometry was used to check the purity and quantity of each magnetically sorted T cell population. Genomic DNA was isolated from every sorted fraction and measured by UV absorbance on a Nanodrop 2000c. Using the deep immunoSEQ assay, multiplex PCR amplified TCR CDR3 regions from genomic DNA. Genomic DNA extracted from each cell subset was distributed evenly over all wells of several immunoSEQ 96-well plates, and each plate served as one replicate. Each replicate PCR for sorted subsets received about 200 ng genomic DNA, equal to 28,000 or so T cell genomes. Purified libraries were measured with a Qubit 3.0 fluorometer, size-checked on a Bioanalyzer 2100, and measured again with the KAPA Library Quantification kit. Each immunoSEQ 96-well plate was sequenced on its own single-read 150-cycle Illumina NextSeq 550 flow cell. On the authors' methods: Because the immunoSEQ output included only junctional sequences and no quality scores, the filtering could not be the same as the filtering used for full-length reads. Sequences were annotated with PyIR, a Python wrapper for IgBLAST v1.9, and V/J genes and CDR3 were assigned using IMGT germline references. Any read was removed if the V/J assignment was weak (E-value above 1e-6), the CDR3 was missing, or the read contained stop codons, out-of-frame junctions, or ambiguous translated residues. V3J clonotypes were defined by identical inferred V gene, J gene, and CDR3 amino acid sequence. Percentage overlap between repertoires was calculated by dividing the number of shared unique clonotypes by the size of the smaller repertoire. Repertoire richness was assessed with RTK rarefaction, the Chao1 estimator, and Recon v2.1 estimates of unobserved clonotypes. For all TCRbeta clonotypes obtained by the gDNA method from four donors, generation probabilities were computed with OLGA. TCRdb took over this immuneACCESS table, retaining in-frame rearrangements with V and J assigned. Such tables are incomplete; in checked studies, under half of the missing clones stem from an unresolved V gene, and the remainder is unexplained. V, J and clone size reflect that table, while D and trimming were determined from the DNA. This sample is represented by 730,000 or so clones; approximately 79% of them were singletons. The top ten hold about 1.8% of the sample.

The investigation overall reported the following: Even with the large sequencing depth, rarefaction of the sorted-subset datasets indicated that sequencing was incomplete. Compared with non-shared clonotypes, clonotypes shared by all four sorted-subset donors had higher generation probabilities. Pairwise subsampling led to the expectation that sequencing depth would affect the degree of clonotype sharing among donors. Across four donors, about 4.5% of naive CD4, roughly 3.4% of naive CD8, under 2.5% of memory CD4, and roughly 0.41% of memory CD8 clonotypes were shared. Sampling was restricted to blood, and TCR repertoires in tissue are likely to differ from TCR repertoires in blood. Larger estimated clonotype richness was generally found for naive subsets than for memory subsets. Because the study included only a small number of donors, the genetic and exposure-history diversity represented was limited.

This receptor chain uses TRBV25-1 and TRBJ1-5, and 10 bases in between align with TRBD1. The clonotype originates from a woman under 40 in good health. The specimen was memory CD4+ T cells sorted from blood. The cell subset or site label on this specimen signifies: CD45RA-negative fraction. The nucleotide sequence is TGTGCCAGCAGTAGACAGGGGGCATCTCAGCCCCAGCATTTT. Its protein reads: CASSRQGASQPQHF. Supplemented by the reference TRBV25-1 and TRBJ1-5 proteins around the CDR3, the complete variable domain is EADIYQTPRYLVIGTGKKITLECSQTMGHDKMYWYQQDPGMELHLIHYSYGVNSTEKGDLSSESTVSRIRTEHFPLTLESARPSHTSQYLCASSRQGASQPQHFGDGTRLSIL.